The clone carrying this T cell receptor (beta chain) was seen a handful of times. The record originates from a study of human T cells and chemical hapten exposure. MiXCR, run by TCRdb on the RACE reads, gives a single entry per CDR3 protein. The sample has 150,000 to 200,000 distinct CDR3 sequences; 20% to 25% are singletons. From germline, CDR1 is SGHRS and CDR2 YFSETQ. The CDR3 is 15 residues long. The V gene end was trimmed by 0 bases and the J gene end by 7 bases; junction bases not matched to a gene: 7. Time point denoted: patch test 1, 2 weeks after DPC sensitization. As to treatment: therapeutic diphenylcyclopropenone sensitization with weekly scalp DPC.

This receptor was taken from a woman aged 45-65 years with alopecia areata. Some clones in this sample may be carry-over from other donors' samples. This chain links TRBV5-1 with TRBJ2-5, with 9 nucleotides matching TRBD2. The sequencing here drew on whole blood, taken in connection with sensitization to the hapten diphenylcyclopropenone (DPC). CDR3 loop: CASSLDSREGGTQYF. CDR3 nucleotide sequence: TGCGCCAGCAGCTTGGATTCGCGGGAGGGCGGGACCCAGTACTTC. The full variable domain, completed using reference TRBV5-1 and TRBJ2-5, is KAGVTQTPRYLIKTRGQQVTLSCSPISGHRSVSWYQQTPGQGLQFLFEYFSETQRNKGNFPGRFSGRQFSNSRSEMNVSTLELGDSALYLCASSLDSREGGTQYFGPGTRLLVL.